This TCR beta chain appears in the sequencing data of a study of blood T cell repertoires in COVID-19. With 5 bases clipped from V and 0 bases from J, the junction kept 21 bases outside the gene matches. Germline CDR1 is MNHEY and CDR2 is SVGEGT. The length of the CDR3 is 21 residues. Profiled with immunoSEQ multiplex PCR; TCRdb holds only in-frame clones, not every one. In the table there are over 120,000 clones, about 89% of which are singletons. This clone appeared once. What was sequenced was peripheral blood. The chain couples TRBV6-2 or TRBV6-3 to TRBJ2-1; TRBD2 aligns across 8 bases. This TCR derives from a man aged 45-60 years who had recovered from COVID-19. The CDR3 is CASSPKVRRGAPHSSYNEQFF. Here the CDR3 DNA reads TGTGCCAGCAGTCCGAAAGTGAGGCGGGGGGCGCCGCATAGCTCCTACAATGAGCAGTTCTTC.